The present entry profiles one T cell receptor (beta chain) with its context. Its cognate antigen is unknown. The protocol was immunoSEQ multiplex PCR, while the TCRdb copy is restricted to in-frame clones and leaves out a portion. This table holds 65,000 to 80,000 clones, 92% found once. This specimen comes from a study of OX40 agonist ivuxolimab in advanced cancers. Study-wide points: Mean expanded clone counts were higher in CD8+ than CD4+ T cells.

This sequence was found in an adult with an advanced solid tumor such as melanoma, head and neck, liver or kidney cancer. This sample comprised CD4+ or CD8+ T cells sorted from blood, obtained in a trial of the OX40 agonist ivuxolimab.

The CDR3 sequence: CASSYRRGEQYF. CDR3 sequence (DNA): TGTGCCAGCAGCTACAGACGAGGCGAGCAGTACTTC. The chain is built from TRBV5-6 and TRBJ2-7, with unresolved D. Trimming removed 3 bases at V and 6 bases at J, with 10 bases between. CDR3 size: 12 residues. Germline V gene sequence: CDR1 SGHDT, CDR2 YYEEEE.